Below are 26 T cell receptor beta chains sequenced from a single sample in a study of cytomegalovirus exposure and HLA in healthy donors. Both 60 Vbeta primers and 13 Jbeta primers went into the PCR. Assay: immunoSEQ multiplex PCR; the TCRdb copy retains only in-frame clones and omits some. The repertoire holds about 100,000 clones, 60% to 80% seen once, with around 6.1% in the top ten. What was sequenced was PBMCs. The receptors here all came from a man aged 55 to 69 in good health and CMV-seropositive.

This chain uses TRBV18 with TRBJ1-3; 8 bases agree with TRBD1. Germline CDR1 reads KGHSH; CDR2 reads LQKENI. The CDR3 covers 19 residues. V was clipped by 1 base and J by 0 bases; unmatched bases: 11. DNA for the CDR3: TGTGCCAGCTCACCACTTGGACCGGGACAGGCTACCTCTGGAAACACCATATATTTT. Residues: CASSPLGPGQATSGNTIYF.

A few counts support this clone. The chain uses TRBV11-2 and TRBJ1-6; 8 bases line up with TRBD1. This CDR3 region has 17 residues. V shed 3 bases and J 6 bases; nucleotides not matched to a gene: 10. From germline, CDR1 is SGHAT and CDR2 FQNNGV. CDR3 bases: TGTGCCAGCAGCTTCTCTACCTTCGGACAGGGTAATTCACCCCTCCACTTT. It is translated as CASSFSTFGQGNSPLHF.

V usage is TRBV6-7 and J usage is TRBJ2-3; TRBD1 agrees at 10 bases. TRBV6-7 is noted as an ORF with a role that remains uncertain. The CDR3 sequence is 14 residues long. Trimming at V came to 11 bases and at J to 3 bases, leaving 8 bases not matched to a gene. The CDR3: CAPRQGALTDTQYF. Here the CDR3 DNA reads TGTGCCCCCAGACAGGGGGCTTTGACAGATACGCAGTATTTT.

This chain uses TRBV5-5 with TRBJ1-6; D gene ambiguous. CDR3 length: 16 amino acids. Germline values: CDR1 SGHKS, CDR2 YYEKEE (reference sequence). Between the trimmed V and J ends, which lost 0 bases and 1 base, there was a span of 8 bases. This chain's CDR3 is CASSLAGGSYNSPLHF. In DNA, the CDR3 is TGTGCCAGCAGCTTGGCGGGTGGGTCCTATAATTCACCCCTCCACTTT.

This clone was seen a few times. The chain uses TRBV7-9 and TRBJ2-5, with D perhaps TRBD1 (5 bases). CDR1 is SEHNR and CDR2 is FQNEAQ in the germline V gene (reference sequence). The CDR3 loop spans 13 amino acids. Trimming removed 10 bases from V and 3 bases from J, with 15 bases in between. CDR3 in DNA: TGTGCCACCACAGTGACAGATAAAGAGACCCAGTACTTC. Its protein is CATTVTDKETQYF.

The chain joins TRBV28 to TRBJ2-4, with unresolved D. V was trimmed by 11 bases and J by 5 bases, leaving 10 bases between them. The length of the CDR3 is 11 residues. Germline lookup yields CDR1 MDHEN and CDR2 SYDVKM. CDR3: CASSGENIQYF. CDR3 sequence (DNA): TGTGCCTCCTCGGGTGAAAACATTCAGTACTTC.

In DNA form, the CDR3 reads TGTGCCAGCAGAAATCCCCAGGTCGAGCAGTACTTC. Protein sequence: CASRNPQVEQYF. V gene TRBV6-6 combines with J gene TRBJ2-5, with no clear D. The DNA end is more similar to TRBJ2-7, so the J call may be wrong. The V gene's germline CDR1 is MNHNY and CDR2 SVGAGI (reference sequence). The CDR3 totals 12 residues.

This clone occurred once. V usage is TRBV28 and J usage is TRBJ1-1; tentative D call: TRBD1 (6 bases). Trimming took 1 base from V and 0 from J, leaving 18 bases between them. Per germline, CDR1 MDHEN and CDR2 SYDVKM. The CDR3 runs 18 residues. CDR3: CASSLSVMGGDMNTEAFF. In nucleotides, the CDR3 is TGTGCCAGCAGTTTATCGGTCATGGGGGGGGACATGAACACTGAAGCTTTCTTT.

V is TRBV6-5 and J is TRBJ1-1; D unresolved. Per the germline V gene, CDR1 is MNHEY and CDR2 is SVGAGI. Trimming removed 2 bases at V and 7 bases at J, with 8 bases between. The CDR3 runs 12 residues. CDR3: CASSYIRGEAFF. The CDR3 coding sequence is TGTGCCAGCAGTTACATCCGAGGTGAAGCTTTCTTT.

V usage is TRBV19 and J usage is TRBJ1-1, with D perhaps TRBD1 (5 bases). The CDR3 sequence is 15 residues long. With 5 bases removed from V and 3 bases from J, the gap between germline ends came to 16 bases. Germline values: CDR1 LNHDA, CDR2 SQIVND (reference sequence). As DNA, the CDR3 is TGTGCCAGTAGTCCACGTCCGGGGGGGGACACTGAAGCTTTCTTT. Amino acids: CASSPRPGGDTEAFF.

This chain joins TRBV14 and TRBJ1-3; a weak D match, TRBD1 (5 bases). Germline V lookup: CDR1 SGHDN, CDR2 FVKESK. This CDR3 spans 16 amino acids. V lost 1 base and J 4 bases, leaving 14 bases between the germline ends. The chain's CDR3 is CASSQARGSAGNTIYF. CDR3 sequence (DNA): TGTGCCAGCAGCCAAGCAAGGGGTTCGGCAGGAAACACCATATATTTT.

The chain recombines TRBV2 with TRBJ1-6, with D maybe TRBD1 (6 bases). Germline assignment: CDR1 SNHLY and CDR2 FYNNEI. The CDR3 spans 17 residues. Trimming shortened V by 1 base and J by 7 bases, and 17 bases separated the two germline ends. CDR3 protein: CASSEVRQGMRNSPLHF. The CDR3, as DNA: TGTGCCAGCAGTGAAGTTAGGCAGGGGATGAGGAATTCACCCCTCCACTTT.

This chain links TRBV19 with TRBJ2-2; possible D gene TRBD1, 5 bases. Trimming took off 1 base at V and 6 bases at J, with 18 bases between the two ends. The CDR3 is made up of 17 amino acids. Per germline, CDR1 LNHDA and CDR2 SQIVND (reference sequence). The CDR3: CASSIVGQGDRAGELFF. The DNA of the CDR3 is TGTGCCAGTAGTATAGTCGGGCAGGGTGATCGGGCCGGGGAGCTGTTTTTT. The full variable domain, rest sourced from reference TRBV19 and TRBJ2-2, is DGGITQSPKYLFRKEGQNVTLSCEQNLNHDAMYWYRQDPGQGLRLIYYSQIVNDFQKGDIAEGYSVSREKKESFPLTVTSAQKNPTAFYLCASSIVGQGDRAGELFFGEGSRLTVL.

Concerning this clone: The junction and the germline gene differ at one end; a read error may be behind it. This rearrangement joins TRBV7-9 to TRBJ1-1, with 7 bases identical to TRBD1. Germline values: CDR1 SEHNR, CDR2 FQNEAQ (reference sequence). This CDR3 region has 12 residues. The CDR3 coding sequence is TGTTCCAGCAGCTTCCGGGACAGCGAAGCTTTCTTT. This gives the protein CSSSFRDSEAFF. Complete variable domain (other parts from reference TRBV7-9 and TRBJ1-1): DTGVSQNPRHKITKRGQNVTFRCDPISEHNRLYWYRQTLGQGPEFLTYFQNEAQLEKSRLLSDRFSAERPKGSFSTLEIQRTEQGDSAMYLCSSSFRDSEAFFGQGTRLTVV.

V and J are TRBV18 and TRBJ2-1; TRBD2 aligns across 8 bases. The CDR3 is made up of 14 amino acids. V gave up 0 bases and J gave up 14 bases; unmatched junction bases: 9. Looked up from germline, CDR1 is KGHSH and CDR2 is LQKENI. The CDR3 protein is CASSPPPAGGSEFF. CDR3 bases: TGTGCCAGCTCACCACCCCCGGCGGGGGGATCGGAGTTCTTC. Using reference TRBV18 and TRBJ2-1 for the parts outside the CDR3, the full variable domain is NAGVMQNPRHLVRRRGQEARLRCSPMKGHSHVYWYRQLPEEGLKFMVYLQKENIIDESGMPKERFSAEFPKEGPSILRIQQVVRGDSAAYFCASSPPPAGGSEFFGPGTRLTVL.

CDR3 coding DNA: TGTGCCAGCAGTTCAAGACAGCTGAACACTGAAGCTTTCTTT. This encodes CASSSRQLNTEAFF. V usage is TRBV6-5 and J usage is TRBJ1-1; D may be TRBD1 (5 bases). Trimming took off 4 bases at V and 0 bases at J, with 9 bases between the two ends. The CDR3 runs to 14 residues. Germline V lookup: CDR1 MNHEY, CDR2 SVGAGI.

V is TRBV9 and J is TRBJ1-3, with D perhaps TRBD1 (5 bases). The germline V and J ends were trimmed by 3 bases and 0 bases, with 10 bases remaining between them. The V gene's germline CDR1 is SGDLS and CDR2 YYNGEE. The CDR3 is 15 residues long. CDR3 nucleotides: TGTGCCAGCAGCGCAAAGGGGTTCTCTGGAAACACCATATATTTT. Translation gives CASSAKGFSGNTIYF.

This chain joins TRBV12-5 and TRBJ2-3; D might be TRBD2 (5 bases). This CDR3 comprises 17 residues. The V end was cut by 2 bases, the J end by 5 bases, with 20 bases between. The germline CDR1 and CDR2 sequences are LGHNT and FRNRAP. The CDR3 protein is CASGLLVGGPFRDTQYF. The CDR3 nucleotides read TGTGCTAGTGGTTTGTTGGTAGGAGGCCCGTTTAGAGATACGCAGTATTTT.

The V gene is TRBV6-5, the J gene TRBJ1-2, with a tentative D call TRBD1 (5 bases). V was trimmed by 0 bases and J by 7 bases, leaving 12 bases between them. The CDR3 spans 14 residues. The V gene's germline CDR1 is MNHEY and CDR2 SVGAGI. The CDR3 nucleotides are TGTGCCAGCAGTTACTCTGCGGGACGAATTGGCTACACCTTC. The encoded protein is CASSYSAGRIGYTF.

The chain joins TRBV9 to TRBJ2-2, with 15 bases lining up with TRBD2. With 4 bases clipped from V and 5 bases from J, the junction kept 6 bases outside the gene matches. From germline, CDR1 is SGDLS and CDR2 YYNGEE. The CDR3 runs to 17 residues. CDR3 region: CASSRTSGGARTGELFF. CDR3 DNA: TGTGCCAGCAGCCGGACTAGCGGGGGGGCCCGAACCGGGGAGCTGTTTTTT.

The rearrangement links TRBV7-2 to TRBJ2-1; a weak D match, TRBD1 (5 bases). The CDR3 extends over 12 amino acids. The ends were cut back, 2 bases at V and 10 bases at J, with 9 bases in the middle. In germline, CDR1 is SGHTA, CDR2 FQGNSA. In DNA form, the CDR3 reads TGTGCCAGCAGCTTACAGGGATCCGAGCAGTTCTTC. Encoded protein: CASSLQGSEQFF.

The chain links TRBV6-6 to TRBJ1-5; 7 nucleotides align to TRBD1. In germline, CDR1 is MNHNY, CDR2 SVGAGI (reference sequence). Unmatched junction bases numbered 12, after V lost 6 bases and J lost 7 bases. The CDR3 spans 15 residues. The CDR3 DNA reads as TGTGCCAGCAGGGCCCCCGGGACAGCCGGGCAGCCCCAGCATTTT. Translating it yields CASRAPGTAGQPQHF.

The V call is TRBV10-3, the J call TRBJ1-1; TRBD1 agrees at 10 bases. This CDR3 is built from 16 residues. Unmatched junction bases numbered 14, after V lost 7 bases and J lost 6 bases. Per the germline V gene, CDR1 is ENHRY and CDR2 is SYGVKD. The CDR3 sequence: CAITMTGGVSGPEAFF. Here the CDR3 DNA reads TGTGCCATCACCATGACAGGGGGCGTTTCAGGACCTGAAGCTTTCTTT.

The J gene is TRBJ2-5, the V gene TRBV19, with D maybe TRBD2 (5 bases). The end of the DNA fits TRBJ2-7 better, so the J call may be wrong. The CDR3 spans 13 residues. CDR1 and CDR2 from the germline V gene are LNHDA and SQIVND (reference sequence). CDR3 in DNA: TGTGCCAGTAGTCGGACGGGGATCTACGAGCAGTACTTC. Amino acids: CASSRTGIYEQYF.

The chain combines TRBV19 with TRBJ2-5; the D gene is possibly TRBD2 (5 bases). The J call is uncertain, as TRBJ2-7 better fits the DNA end. The germline CDR1 and CDR2 sequences are LNHDA and SQIVND (reference sequence). The CDR3 runs to 15 residues. CDR3 sequence (DNA): TGTGCCAGTAGTACACCAGGAAAAGGGAGCTACGAGCAGTACTTC. This codes for CASSTPGKGSYEQYF.

This clone was seen more than once but under ten times. The chain carries TRBV6-1 and TRBJ2-7, with D possibly TRBD2 on 5 matching bases. Trimming shortened V by 1 base and J by 7 bases, and 11 bases separated the two germline ends. The CDR3 is made up of 13 amino acids. Germline V gene sequence: CDR1 MNHNS, CDR2 SASEGT. CDR3 sequence reads: CASSEGVRGEQYF. The CDR3 region has the DNA TGTGCCAGCAGTGAAGGGGTCCGGGGTGAGCAGTACTTC.